Listed below are T cell receptor beta chains from one sample, sequenced in a study of blood T cell repertoires in COVID-19. Method: immunoSEQ multiplex PCR; TCRdb's copy keeps in-frame clones and lacks some. Here the sample spans fewer than 350,000 clones, 88% being singletons. The sequencing sample was made of PBMCs or T cells enriched from blood (not recorded which). The source is a woman younger than 45 who had been exposed to COVID-19. Each CDR3 is given with its conserved first and last residue. Each record gives: CDR3 protein, CDR3 DNA, V gene, D gene, J gene, clone size. D genes are given only for firm matches. Part of the rows lack a size; the others show once, few, many or a class for expanded clones.

CDR3: CASSFLGGTEAFF
DNA: TGTGCCAGCAGTTTTCTGGGGGGCACTGAAGCTTTCTTT
V: TRBV27
D: -
J: TRBJ1-1
size: -

CDR3: CASSFLTGQGAQDTQYF
DNA: TGTGCCAGCAGTTTCCTCACGGGACAGGGGGCGCAGGATACGCAGTATTTT
V: TRBV28
D: TRBD1
J: TRBJ2-3
size: -

CDR3: CASSTHRSSRNEQFF
DNA: TGTGCCAGTAGTACTCATAGAAGTTCCAGGAATGAGCAGTTCTTC
V: TRBV19
D: -
J: TRBJ2-1
size: -

CDR3: CASSQRTGNYGYTF
DNA: TGTGCCAGCAGCCAACGGACAGGTAACTATGGCTACACCTTC
V: TRBV13
D: TRBD1
J: TRBJ1-2
size: -

CDR3: CASSSPYGTSGSSYNEQFF
DNA: TGTGCCAGCAGTTCTCCCTACGGGACTAGCGGGAGCTCCTACAATGAGCAGTTCTTC
V: TRBV11-3
D: TRBD2
J: TRBJ2-1
size: -

CDR3: CASSLATGLLDYGYTF
DNA: TGTGCCAGCAGCCTGGCGACAGGTCTTTTGGACTATGGCTACACCTTC
V: TRBV3-1/TRBV3-2
D: -
J: TRBJ1-2
size: -

CDR3: CASSADRDQPQHF
DNA: TGTGCCAGCAGCGCGGACAGGGACCAGCCCCAGCATTTT
V: TRBV7-9
D: TRBD1
J: TRBJ1-5
size: few

CDR3: CASSLAATLTDTQYF
DNA: TGTGCCAGCAGCCTGGCAGCGACGCTCACAGATACGCAGTATTTT
V: TRBV28
D: -
J: TRBJ2-3
size: -

CDR3: CASSWASQETQYF
DNA: TGTGCCAGCAGTTGGGCGAGTCAAGAGACCCAGTACTTC
V: TRBV28
D: -
J: TRBJ2-5
size: -

CDR3: CASSPPRVAREGSETQYF
DNA: TGTGCCAGCAGCCCACCAAGGGTGGCCAGGGAAGGGTCAGAGACCCAGTACTTC
V: TRBV14
D: -
J: TRBJ2-5
size: -

CDR3: CASSGRQGPTAYNEQFF
DNA: TGTGCCAGCAGTGGGAGACAGGGCCCAACAGCCTACAATGAGCAGTTCTTC
V: TRBV28
D: TRBD1
J: TRBJ2-1
size: -

CDR3: CASSVYGTTYNEQFF
DNA: TGTGCCAGCAGCGTATACGGGACTACCTACAATGAGCAGTTCTTC
V: TRBV11-2
D: TRBD2
J: TRBJ2-1
size: -

CDR3: CASSLAGSYGYTF
DNA: TGTGCCAGCAGCTTAGCAGGTTCCTATGGCTACACCTTC
V: TRBV7-3
D: -
J: TRBJ1-2
size: -

CDR3: CASGGDYLRETQYF
DNA: TGTGCTAGTGGTGGGGACTACCTGCGAGAGACCCAGTACTTC
V: TRBV12-5
D: TRBD2
J: TRBJ2-5
size: -

CDR3: CASTPNSGLAGGGANVLTF
DNA: TGCGCCAGCACCCCCAATAGCGGACTAGCGGGAGGTGGGGCCAACGTCCTGACTTTC
V: TRBV5-1
D: TRBD2
J: TRBJ2-6
size: -

CDR3: CASSLGGGNTGELFF
DNA: TGTGCCAGCAGCCTCGGAGGTGGGAACACCGGGGAGCTGTTTTTT
V: TRBV5-4
D: -
J: TRBJ2-2
size: -

CDR3: CASSLSTTNEKLFF
DNA: TGTGCCAGCAGTTTATCCACAACTAATGAAAAACTGTTTTTT
V: TRBV28
D: -
J: TRBJ1-4
size: -

CDR3: CASSPDQQGMNVLTF
DNA: TGTGCCAGCAGCCCCGACCAACAGGGAATGAACGTCCTGACTTTC
V: TRBV3-1/TRBV3-2
D: -
J: TRBJ2-6
size: -

CDR3: CSASCQVEGELEAFF
DNA: TGCAGTGCTAGTTGTCAAGTCGAGGGGGAGTTGGAAGCTTTCTTT
V: TRBV20-1
D: -
J: TRBJ1-1
size: -

CDR3: CAWEGTSSGYEQYF
DNA: TGTGCCTGGGAGGGGACTAGCTCTGGGTACGAGCAGTACTTC
V: TRBV30
D: TRBD2
J: TRBJ2-7
size: -

CDR3: CSASRYGYTF
DNA: TGCAGTGCTAGCAGATACGGCTACACCTTC
V: TRBV20-1
D: -
J: TRBJ1-2
size: -

CDR3: CSVRRGATAGELFF
DNA: TGCAGCGTCCGCAGGGGGGCGACGGCCGGGGAGCTGTTTTTT
V: TRBV29-1
D: -
J: TRBJ2-2
size: -

CDR3: CASSDPGVGANYGYTF
DNA: TGCGCCAGCAGTGACCCGGGGGTGGGAGCTAACTATGGCTACACCTTC
V: TRBV10-2
D: -
J: TRBJ1-2
size: -

CDR3: CASSSQPGRAYEQYF
DNA: TGTGCCAGCTCATCGCAGCCCGGGAGAGCTTACGAGCAGTACTTC
V: TRBV18
D: -
J: TRBJ2-7
size: -

CDR3: CASSALGGDEQFF
DNA: TGTGCCAGCAGTGCACTCGGGGGGGATGAGCAGTTCTTC
V: TRBV12-3/TRBV12-4
D: TRBD2
J: TRBJ2-1
size: -

CDR3: CASSSGQFQPQHF
DNA: TGTGCCAGCAGTTCGGGACAGTTCCAGCCCCAGCATTTT
V: TRBV28
D: TRBD1
J: TRBJ1-5
size: -

CDR3: CASTPVRELNTEAFF
DNA: TGCGCCAGCACCCCGGTGAGGGAGTTGAACACTGAAGCTTTCTTT
V: TRBV5-1
D: -
J: TRBJ1-1
size: few

CDR3: CASSRTADNNSPLHF
DNA: TGCGCCAGCAGCCGGACTGCTGACAATAATTCACCCCTCCACTTT
V: TRBV5-1
D: -
J: TRBJ1-6
size: -

CDR3: CASSQSGTSYEQYF
DNA: TGTGCCAGTAGTCAGAGCGGGACCTCCTACGAGCAGTACTTC
V: TRBV19
D: TRBD2
J: TRBJ2-7
size: -

CDR3: CASLDGNSPLHF
DNA: TGTGCCAGCCTAGATGGGAATTCACCCCTCCACTTT
V: TRBV2
D: -
J: TRBJ1-6
size: -

CDR3: CASSEAPTGTHEQYF
DNA: TGTGCCAGCAGCGAGGCCCCGACAGGGACCCACGAGCAGTACTTC
V: TRBV9
D: TRBD1
J: TRBJ2-7
size: -

CDR3: CASSLGSDSLLGVGELFF
DNA: TGTGCCAGCAGCTTAGGCTCGGACAGCCTCTTGGGGGTCGGGGAGCTGTTTTTT
V: TRBV7-9
D: -
J: TRBJ2-2
size: -

CDR3: CASSLLGSPNQPQHF
DNA: TGTGCCAGTTCTCTTCTGGGCAGCCCAAATCAGCCCCAGCATTTT
V: TRBV28
D: -
J: TRBJ1-5
size: few